This entry features one T cell receptor (beta chain) sequence. Its antigen remains unknown. The data were obtained in a study of beta chain features in type 1 diabetes. Study overall: All samples yielded around 99 million examined sorted cells.

Study conclusions and caveats: Reduced insertions and increased deletions marked VDJ junctions in type 1 diabetes patients. Compared to healthy donors, patients appeared to have naive, central memory and Treg TCRB repertoires that were more alike. Cells expressing TCR highly could be over-represented by cDNA sequencing. When Type 1 diabetes patients were examined, their TCRB CDR3s proved moderately but significantly shorter in all four CD4+ subsets.

V shed 7 bases and J 1 base; nucleotides not matched to a gene: 5. The CDR3 totals 13 residues. Germline lookup yields CDR1 SQVTM and CDR2 ANQGSEA. Investigators reverse transcribed all isolated RNA, so they sequenced expressed TCRB transcripts. This table comes from immunoSEQ multiplex PCR, and its TCRdb copy is limited to in-frame clones, with some not included. The table has roughly 70,000 clones, around 49% seen once; the top ten hold 0.65% to 0.85%. The chain is built from TRBV29-1 and TRBJ1-1; TRBD1 aligns across 8 bases. The TCR comes from a man aged 25 to 40 with type 1 diabetes. Sequenced sample: central memory CD4+ T cells from blood. This chain's CDR3 is CSARTGRNTEAFF. The CDR3 region has the DNA TGCAGCGCCAGGACAGGGCGGAACACTGAAGCTTTCTTT.